This TCR beta chain was sequenced for a study of cytomegalovirus exposure and HLA in healthy donors. Overall study findings and caveats: Trimming of TCR beta V- and J-genes showed a link, identified in a later analysis, to a missense DCLRE1C variant.

Concerning this clone: Its antigen remains unidentified.

Germline V CDR1 and CDR2: MNHNY, SVGAGI (reference sequence). V trimming: 5 bases; J trimming: 6 bases; junction bases outside the gene matches: 2. The CDR3 extends over 14 amino acids. The PCR had 60 Vbeta and 13 Jbeta primers. Measured with immunoSEQ multiplex PCR; TCRdb has only the in-frame clones, and not every one. There are about 160,000 clones in the sample; more than 65% occur only once, and around 1.5% lies in the top ten. The sequenced material came from PBMCs. This receptor was obtained from a male donor in good health and CMV-seronegative. The V call is TRBV6-6, the J call TRBJ2-2, with 11 bases aligning to TRBD2. DNA of the CDR3: TGTGCCAGCAGTCAGGGACTAGCGGCCGGGGAGCTGTTTTTT. Its protein is CASSQGLAAGELFF.